A selection of T cell receptor beta chains follows, all from one sample in a study of OX40 agonist ivuxolimab in advanced cancers. Repertoires were generated with immunoSEQ multiplex PCR, while TCRdb's copy carries only in-frame clones and drops some. The sample consists of around 79,000 clones, roughly nine tenths of them appearing once. The input for sequencing was CD4+ or CD8+ T cells sorted from blood, taken in a trial of the OX40 agonist ivuxolimab. These receptors were obtained from an adult with an advanced solid tumor such as melanoma, head and neck, liver or kidney cancer. Each CDR3 is given with its conserved first and last residue. The D gene is left open where the match is weak. A row's size may be missing; if present it is once, few, many or a size class.

v_gene	j_gene	len	abundance	d_gene	CDR3aa	CDR3nt
TRBV14	TRBJ2-5	15	.	TRBD1	CASSQDMGQGATQYF	TGTGCCAGCAGTCAAGATATGGGACAGGGGGCGACCCAGTACTTC
TRBV6-6	TRBJ2-6	14	.	.	CASTDSSGANVLTF	TGTGCCAGCACCGACAGCTCTGGGGCCAACGTCCTGACTTTC
TRBV28	TRBJ1-3	15	.	TRBD1	CASRLQGPSGNTIYF	TGTGCCAGCAGACTACAGGGGCCCTCTGGAAACACCATATATTTT
TRBV7-2	TRBJ1-2	16	.	.	CASSLVSDRGGYGYTF	TGTGCCAGCAGCTTAGTTAGCGACAGAGGGGGCTATGGCTACACCTTC
TRBV18	TRBJ2-3	16	.	.	CASSEFVGVGTDTQYF	TGTGCCAGCTCCGAATTCGTGGGGGTTGGCACAGATACGCAGTATTTT
TRBV7-9	TRBJ1-1	15	.	TRBD1	CASSPQTGIHTEAFF	TGTGCCAGCAGCCCCCAGACAGGGATCCACACTGAAGCTTTCTTT
TRBV10-1	TRBJ2-1	14	.	TRBD2	CASTLAGAYNEQFF	TGCGCCAGCACACTAGCGGGGGCCTACAATGAGCAGTTCTTC
TRBV19	TRBJ2-1	11	.	.	CASSYYNEQFF	TGTGCCAGTAGTTACTACAATGAGCAGTTCTTC
TRBV6-4	TRBJ1-1	14	.	.	CASSSGVTGAEAFF	TGTGCCAGCAGCAGCGGAGTGACAGGTGCTGAAGCTTTCTTT
TRBV19	TRBJ2-2	14	once	.	CASKGQGNTGELFF	TGTGCCAGTAAAGGTCAGGGGAACACCGGGGAGCTGTTTTTT
TRBV30	TRBJ2-1	15	.	.	CAWNFGGSRYNEQFF	TGTGCCTGGAACTTTGGGGGATCTCGTTACAATGAGCAGTTCTTC
TRBV28	TRBJ1-2	15	.	.	CASVSREPPSYGYTF	TGTGCCAGCGTCTCCCGGGAGCCACCTTCCTATGGCTACACCTTC
TRBV5-1	TRBJ2-2	17	.	TRBD1	CASSLALRGQGTGELFF	TGCGCCAGCAGCTTGGCCCTGAGGGGGCAGGGCACCGGGGAGCTGTTTTTT
TRBV27	TRBJ2-1	15	.	.	CASSGDQGRYNEQFF	TGTGCCAGCAGTGGGGACCAAGGTCGGTACAATGAGCAGTTCTTC
TRBV7-2	TRBJ1-5	15	.	TRBD1	CASSAGGPHNQPQHF	TGTGCCAGCAGCGCAGGGGGCCCTCACAATCAGCCCCAGCATTTT
TRBV7-9	TRBJ2-5	14	once	TRBD1	CASSLSTGVETQYF	TGTGCCAGCAGCTTGTCTACAGGGGTGGAGACCCAGTACTTC
TRBV18	TRBJ2-5	13	once	.	CASSPGQMRPQYF	TGTGCCAGCTCCCCCGGTCAGATGAGGCCCCAGTACTTC
TRBV5-1	TRBJ2-3	15	.	.	CASSLVGQLTDTQYF	TGCGCCAGCAGCTTGGTGGGACAACTCACAGATACGCAGTATTTT
TRBV5-5	TRBJ2-3	15	.	TRBD2	CASGLAGLSTDTQYF	TGTGCCAGCGGACTAGCGGGATTGAGCACAGATACGCAGTATTTT
TRBV2	TRBJ1-5	15	once	TRBD1	CASSPLTGGNQPQHF	TGTGCCAGCAGTCCCCTGACAGGGGGCAATCAGCCCCAGCATTTT
TRBV7-8	TRBJ1-4	11	.	.	CASSSSEKLFF	TGTGCCAGCAGCTCTTCTGAAAAACTGTTTTTT
TRBV30	TRBJ2-5	14	.	TRBD2	CACPTTSGRETQYF	TGTGCCTGCCCGACGACTAGCGGGAGAGAGACCCAGTACTTC
TRBV30	TRBJ2-2	13	.	.	CALTGGGPGELFF	TGTGCCCTTACTGGGGGAGGTCCCGGGGAGCTGTTTTTT
TRBV30	TRBJ1-5	13	few	.	CAMSGGGNQPQHF	TGTGCGATGTCCGGGGGTGGGAATCAGCCCCAGCATTTT
TRBV5-6	TRBJ2-5	15	.	.	CASSLGPATRETQYF	TGTGCCAGCAGCTTGGGGCCCGCCACCCGGGAGACCCAGTACTTC
TRBV27	TRBJ2-2	12	.	.	CASSFFSGELFF	TGTGCCAGCAGTTTTTTCAGCGGGGAGCTGTTTTTT
TRBV6-1	TRBJ2-7	11	.	.	CASSRGYEQYF	TGTGCCAGCAGTCGGGGTTACGAGCAGTACTTC
TRBV7-2	TRBJ1-2	12	.	.	CASSFRESGYTF	TGTGCCAGCAGCTTCAGGGAGTCTGGCTACACCTTC
TRBV28	TRBJ1-4	15	.	.	CASSQGMVTNEKLFF	TGTGCCAGCAGCCAGGGGATGGTAACTAATGAAAAACTGTTTTTT
TRBV18	TRBJ2-5	21	.	.	CASSPYRMGLTATNSRETQYF	TGTGCCAGCTCACCATACCGTATGGGCTTGACCGCAACTAACTCACGAGAGACCCAGTACTTC
TRBV9	TRBJ2-2	16	.	TRBD1	CASSKRTGGVGGELFF	TGTGCCAGCAGCAAACGGACAGGGGGAGTAGGCGGGGAGCTGTTTTTT
TRBV5-1	TRBJ2-5	12	once	.	CASRDNQETQYF	TGCGCCAGCAGGGACAACCAAGAGACCCAGTACTTC
TRBV5-1	TRBJ1-2	15	.	.	CASSLNSAAFYGYTF	TGCGCCAGCAGCTTGAATAGCGCAGCCTTCTATGGCTACACCTTC
TRBV5-1	TRBJ2-1	15	.	.	CASSLVRASYNEQFF	TGCGCCAGCAGCTTGGTCAGGGCTTCCTACAATGAGCAGTTCTTC
TRBV5-4	TRBJ2-2	16	.	.	CASSKSANRDTGELFF	TGTGCCAGCAGCAAAAGCGCCAATCGGGACACCGGGGAGCTGTTTTTT
TRBV23-1	TRBJ2-7	12	once	.	CASSPKGYEQYF	TGCGCCAGCAGCCCTAAGGGTTACGAGCAGTACTTC
TRBV5-4	TRBJ2-7	15	.	TRBD1	CASSLKGTGAYEQYF	TGTGCCAGCAGCCTGAAGGGGACAGGGGCCTACGAGCAGTACTTC
TRBV14	TRBJ2-1	14	.	TRBD1	CASSQFPGQGEQFF	TGTGCCAGCAGCCAATTCCCGGGACAGGGGGAGCAGTTCTTC
TRBV7-2	TRBJ2-1	12	.	.	CASSLALPEQFF	TGTGCCAGCAGCTTAGCTCTCCCTGAGCAGTTCTTC
TRBV28	TRBJ1-5	16	.	TRBD1	CASSVPGTGGNQPQHF	TGTGCCAGCAGTGTTCCGGGGACAGGGGGCAATCAGCCCCAGCATTTT
TRBV19	TRBJ1-5	17	.	.	CASSIGPGARSNQPQHF	TGTGCCAGTAGTATAGGTCCGGGGGCGAGGAGCAATCAGCCCCAGCATTTT
TRBV28	TRBJ1-5	14	.	TRBD1	CASSLTGQTQPQHF	TGTGCCAGCAGCTTGACAGGGCAGACTCAGCCCCAGCATTTT
TRBV18	TRBJ2-7	13	.	TRBD2	CASSPPGGREQYF	TGTGCCAGCTCACCACCGGGAGGGCGCGAGCAGTACTTC
TRBV6-1	TRBJ2-5	15	.	.	CASSGQGGSLETQYF	TGTGCCAGCAGTGGACAGGGAGGAAGCTTGGAGACCCAGTACTTC
TRBV29-1	TRBJ1-2	12	.	TRBD1	CSVAGGSYGYTF	TGCAGCGTTGCAGGGGGGAGCTATGGCTACACCTTC
TRBV6-1	TRBJ2-3	15	.	.	CASSVNRASTDTQYF	TGTGCCAGCAGTGTAAACAGGGCTAGCACAGATACGCAGTATTTT
TRBV4-1	TRBJ2-2	15	.	.	CASTHRRANTGELFF	TGCGCCAGCACACACCGGAGGGCGAACACCGGGGAGCTGTTTTTT
TRBV15	TRBJ2-5	12	.	.	CATSSGTETQYF	TGTGCCACCAGCAGTGGGACGGAGACCCAGTACTTC
TRBV5-4	TRBJ2-7	13	.	.	CASSQDSPGDLDF	TGTGCCAGCAGTCAGGACAGCCCCGGGGATTTGGACTTC
TRBV19	TRBJ1-4	14	few	.	CASSIGQTNEKLFF	TGTGCCAGTAGTATAGGACAAACCAATGAAAAACTGTTTTTT